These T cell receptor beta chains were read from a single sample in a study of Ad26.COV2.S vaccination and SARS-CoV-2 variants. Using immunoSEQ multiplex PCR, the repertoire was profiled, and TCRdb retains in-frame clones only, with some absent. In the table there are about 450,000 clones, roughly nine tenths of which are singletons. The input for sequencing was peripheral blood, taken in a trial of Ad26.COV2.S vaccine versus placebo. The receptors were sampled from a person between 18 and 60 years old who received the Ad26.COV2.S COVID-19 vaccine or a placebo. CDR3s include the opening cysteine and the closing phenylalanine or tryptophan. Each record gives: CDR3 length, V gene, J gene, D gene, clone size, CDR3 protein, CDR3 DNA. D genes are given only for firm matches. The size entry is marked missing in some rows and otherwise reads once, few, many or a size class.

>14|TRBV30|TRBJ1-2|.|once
CASGRGSDFYGYTF
TGTGCCTCCGGAAGGGGGTCGGACTTCTATGGCTACACCTTC
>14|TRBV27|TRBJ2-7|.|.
CASSHDGGIQEQYF
TGTGCCAGCAGTCACGATGGGGGGATCCAAGAGCAGTACTTC
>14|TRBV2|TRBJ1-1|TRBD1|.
CASSRTGSVTEAFF
TGTGCCAGCAGTAGGACAGGGAGTGTCACTGAAGCTTTCTTT
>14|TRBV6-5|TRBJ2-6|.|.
CASSYLPGANVLTF
TGTGCCAGCAGTTACCTCCCTGGGGCCAACGTCCTGACTTTC
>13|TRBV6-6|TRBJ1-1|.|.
CASSRSGHTEAFF
TGTGCCAGCAGTCGATCGGGTCACACTGAAGCTTTCTTT
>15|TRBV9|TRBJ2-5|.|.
CASSPRGSTPETQYF
TGTGCCAGCAGCCCCCGAGGTTCGACGCCCGAGACCCAGTACTTC
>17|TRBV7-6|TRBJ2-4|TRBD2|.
CASSRGIAGLAKNIQYF
TGTGCCAGCAGTCGCGGGATAGCGGGCCTAGCCAAAAACATTCAGTACTTC
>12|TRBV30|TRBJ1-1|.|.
CAWSLGGTEAFF
TGTGCCTGGAGTTTAGGTGGAACTGAAGCTTTCTTT
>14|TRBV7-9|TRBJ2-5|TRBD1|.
CASSFRGSQETQYF
TGTGCCAGCAGCTTCAGGGGGAGCCAAGAGACCCAGTACTTC
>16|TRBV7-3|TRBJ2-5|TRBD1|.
CASSLGARGIEETQYF
TGTGCCAGCAGCTTAGGGGCCAGGGGGATTGAGGAGACCCAGTACTTC
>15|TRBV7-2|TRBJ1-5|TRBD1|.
CASRSTGVRNQPQHF
TGTGCCAGCAGATCAACAGGGGTCCGAAATCAGCCCCAGCATTTT
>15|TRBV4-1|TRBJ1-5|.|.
CASSQGTNSNQPQHF
TGCGCCAGCAGCCAAGGGACTAATAGCAATCAGCCCCAGCATTTT